This TCR beta chain came from a study of CD8+ T cells in alopecia areata. In its sample, this clone was seen a few times. Antigen unknown. CDR3 length: 17 residues. Unmatched junction bases numbered 14, after V lost 7 bases and J lost 5 bases. Germline assignment: CDR1 SEHNR and CDR2 FQNEAQ (reference sequence). Alopecia areata patients provided lesional scalp punch biopsies and peripheral blood. Whole-study findings and limits: Sequenced scalp T cells also include alphabeta T cells resident in normal skin. Lesional scalp displayed greater clonality than normal scalp, most notably in alopecia totalis/universalis.

Extraction and reverse transcription of RNA yielded cDNA as the sequencing template. Profiling relied on immunoSEQ multiplex PCR, and the TCRdb table lists in-frame clones only, not all of them. The sample carries about 110,000 clones, about 50% recorded once. V usage is TRBV7-9 and J usage is TRBJ2-3, with 11 bases identical to TRBD2. The receptor comes from a human donor with alopecia areata. Specimen: NKG2D-low CD8+ T cells sorted from blood. CDR3 sequence (DNA): TGTGCCAGCACCCCCCGACCAATAGCGGGAGGGCAAGATACGCAGTATTTT. Amino acids: CASTPRPIAGGQDTQYF.